This TCR beta chain is drawn from a study of neurological immune-mediated disorders. General study points: The greatest degree of TCR clonal expansion was observed in HTLV-1-associated myelopathy, with the lowest in multiple sclerosis, below that of healthy controls.

This clonotype was counted many times. No antigen is known for it. 5'RACE with 10-nucleotide random UMIs generated the cDNA. Using its own MiXCR run on the 5' RACE reads, TCRdb lists one record per CDR3 protein. The profile shows under 40,000 distinct CDR3 sequences, roughly 4.4% of them singletons. Sequencing input: PBMCs. The origin of this receptor is a man aged 18 to 29 in good health.

The CDR3 loop reads CASSELAGGQETQYF. In DNA form, the CDR3 reads TGTGCCAGCAGTGAACTAGCGGGGGGACAAGAGACCCAGTACTTC. The chain has TRBV6-1 and TRBJ2-5; 11 nucleotides line up with TRBD2. The CDR3 runs 15 residues. V was clipped by 2 bases and J by 2 bases; unmatched bases: 1. Looked up from germline, CDR1 is MNHNS and CDR2 is SASEGT.